This TCR beta chain comes out of a study of human T cells and chemical hapten exposure. The CDR3 contains 13 residues. The V gene's germline CDR1 is SGHTA and CDR2 FQGNSA. Trimming took off 7 bases at V and 6 bases at J, with 10 bases between the two ends. TCRdb fed the RACE reads into MiXCR, producing one record per CDR3 protein. The sample has hundreds of thousands of distinct CDR3 sequences, about 6.9% seen once. This clonotype came up many times. Time point here: patch test 2, 6 weeks after DPC sensitization. Treatment in this sample: therapeutic diphenylcyclopropenone sensitization with weekly scalp DPC.

This chain links TRBV7-2 with TRBJ1-6; unclear D gene. This receptor was identified in a woman between 18 and 29 years old with alopecia areata. Some clones in this sample may be carry-over from other donors' samples. Sequencing was performed on whole blood, taken in connection with sensitization to the hapten diphenylcyclopropenone (DPC). The DNA of the CDR3 is TGTGCCAGCACCCCTGGCTTTAATTCACCCCTCCACTTT. Its protein product is CASTPGFNSPLHF.